Listed below are T cell receptor beta chains from one sample, sequenced in a study of neurological immune-mediated disorders. Using its own MiXCR run on the 5' RACE reads, TCRdb lists one record per CDR3 protein. In the table there are more than 35,000 distinct CDR3 sequences, around 2.9% of which are singletons. The sample was PBMCs. All receptors derive from a woman in her forties or fifties with multiple sclerosis. Each CDR3 is given with its conserved first and last residue. D genes are given only for firm matches. A row's size may be missing; if present it is once, few, many or a size class.

V	J	size	D	DNA	CDR3
TRBV2	TRBJ2-2	many	TRBD1	TGTGCCAGCAGCACAAGGGACAGGAGGTCAACCGGGGAGCTGTTTTTT	CASSTRDRRSTGELFF
TRBV20-1	TRBJ2-3	many	.	TGCAGTGCTAGAGACCCGCAGCGGGATACGCAGTATTTT	CSARDPQRDTQYF
TRBV20-1	TRBJ2-1	many	TRBD2	TGCAGTGCTACGTGGACTAGCGGGGGATTCTCCTACAATGAGCAGTTCTTC	CSATWTSGGFSYNEQFF
TRBV3-1	TRBJ2-1	many	.	TGTGCCAGCAGCCAACTTAACAATGAGCAGTTCTTC	CASSQLNNEQFF
TRBV6-5	TRBJ1-1	many	.	TGTGCCAGCAGTTACTCTACACAAAACCAGGGAAAGGCTTTCTTT	CASSYSTQNQGKAFF
TRBV5-1	TRBJ2-4	many	.	TGCGCCAGCAGCTTAACCGGGGCGCTAGCCAAAAACATTCAGTACTTC	CASSLTGALAKNIQYF
TRBV2	TRBJ1-1	.	.	TGTGCCAGCAGCCCTCCCGAAAAGACCGGGGAAGCTTTCTTT	CASSPPEKTGEAFF
TRBV18	TRBJ1-6	.	.	TGTGCCAGCTCACCGACCAGTTCACCCCTCCACTTT	CASSPTSSPLHF
TRBV24-1	TRBJ2-2	many	TRBD2	TGTGCCACCAGTGATACCCTCGGACTAGCGGGAACCGGGGAGCTGTTTTTT	CATSDTLGLAGTGELFF
TRBV24-1	TRBJ2-1	many	TRBD1	TGTGCCACCAGTGATTCCCGGACAGGCGTGAGCAATGAGCAGTTCTTC	CATSDSRTGVSNEQFF
TRBV4-2	TRBJ2-1	many	.	TGTGACAGCAGCAAAGATCAGTATGAGCAGTTCTTC	CDSSKDQYEQFF
TRBV5-1	TRBJ2-5	many	TRBD2	TGCGCCAGCAGCTTGGCTGGCGGGAGGGCCGGGGAGACCCAGTACTTC	CASSLAGGRAGETQYF
TRBV20-1	TRBJ2-3	many	TRBD2	TGCAGTGCCGCCCAGGGACTAGCGGCAACAGATACGCAGTATTTT	CSAAQGLAATDTQYF
TRBV27	TRBJ1-4	many	.	TGTGCCAGCAGTTTATTGGGATCGGGTGAAGTCGAAAAACTGTTTTTT	CASSLLGSGEVEKLFF
TRBV6-5	TRBJ2-7	many	.	TGTGCCAGCAGTCTTGGACCCTTTTACGAGCAGTACTTC	CASSLGPFYEQYF
TRBV5-4	TRBJ2-3	many	.	TGTGCCAGCAGCTTGGTGAGCCTCAGCGGGACATCGAATACGCAGTATTTT	CASSLVSLSGTSNTQYF
TRBV7-9	TRBJ2-7	many	TRBD1	TGTGCCGGACAGGGGATTGGAGAGCAGTACTTC	CAGQGIGEQYF
TRBV5-1	TRBJ1-2	many	.	TGCGCCAGCAGCGACCGGGAACAGGCTCTCTATGGCTACACCTTC	CASSDREQALYGYTF
TRBV2	TRBJ1-6	many	.	TGTGCCAGCAATCTGCAGGGCCGGGATTCACCCCTCCACTTT	CASNLQGRDSPLHF
TRBV20-1	TRBJ1-1	many	TRBD1	TGCAGTGCCCACAGGGGTTTAACTGAAGCTTTCTTT	CSAHRGLTEAFF
TRBV7-9	TRBJ1-4	few	.	TGTGCCAGCAGCTTGAGATCCCGGAATGAAAAACTGTTTTTT	CASSLRSRNEKLFF